These 18 T cell receptor beta chains originate from one sample sequenced in a study of vaccination and CD4 T cells after COVID-19. Indicated treatment: roughly 11-day PBMC culture with coronavirus spike peptide pools or control peptides (ViraFEST assay). CD4+ T cells that had been cultured provided DNA sequenced with the Oncomine TCR Beta short-read assay. TCRdb reanalysed the PCR reads using MiXCR and keeps one entry per CDR3 protein. The table lists a few thousand distinct CDR3 sequences, around 34% of them singletons. No antigen has been identified for these receptors. The sample was CD4+ T cells from blood, cultured in vitro, taken after SARS-CoV-2 vaccination. All receptors come from a human donor who had recovered from COVID-19.

This clonotype was seen a few times. J is TRBJ1-1 and V is TRBV6-2 or TRBV6-3, with TRBD1 matching over 12 bases. Looked up from germline, CDR1 is MNHEY and CDR2 is SVGEGT. This CDR3 contains 17 residues. The V and J ends lost 3 bases and 5 bases, in that order; junction bases with no gene match: 10. This chain's CDR3 is CASSYFGTGGAGTEAFF. CDR3 DNA sequence: TGTGCCAGCAGTTATTTCGGGACAGGGGGCGCGGGGACTGAAGCTTTCTTT.

The rearrangement joins TRBV7-9 to TRBJ2-5; D is unclear. Germline values: CDR1 SEHNR, CDR2 FQNEAQ (reference sequence). V dropped 3 bases and J dropped 4 bases, with 12 bases sitting between them. The CDR3 contains 14 residues. The CDR3: CASSFGTSGETQYF. Written as DNA, the CDR3 is TGTGCCAGCAGCTTCGGCACATCAGGAGAGACCCAGTACTTC.

The chain has TRBV7-3 and TRBJ2-3; D is unclear. This CDR3 comprises 14 residues. V was trimmed by 2 bases and J by 6 bases, leaving 12 bases between them. In germline, CDR1 is SGHTA, CDR2 FQGTGA. The CDR3 loop is CASSLGPAADTQYF. For the CDR3, the DNA is TGTGCCAGCAGCTTAGGTCCCGCGGCGGATACGCAGTATTTT.

This chain connects TRBV6-1 to TRBJ2-5; D may be TRBD1 (6 bases). This CDR3 has 11 amino acids. From germline, CDR1 is MNHNS and CDR2 SASEGT. Between the trimmed V and J ends, which lost 1 base and 9 bases, there was a span of 6 bases. The CDR3 is CASSEEGAQYF. CDR3 sequence (DNA): TGTGCCAGCAGTGAAGAGGGGGCCCAGTACTTC.

In this sample, this clonotype turned up a few times. The chain has TRBV6-5 and TRBJ1-6, with 9 bases fitting TRBD1. CDR1 MNHEY and CDR2 SVGAGI come from the germline V gene. V lost 4 bases, J lost 9 bases, and 10 bases stayed unmatched. CDR3 size: 16 residues. The CDR3 DNA reads TGTGCCAGCAGTTTCCCATGGACAGGGGATGGTTCACCCCTCCACTTT. Encoded protein: CASSFPWTGDGSPLHF.

The chain has TRBV5-1 and TRBJ1-2; 8 bases map to TRBD1. The CDR3 extends over 13 amino acids. Germline CDR1 is SGHRS and CDR2 is YFSETQ. V shed 0 bases and J 8 bases; nucleotides not matched to a gene: 3. The CDR3 loop reads CASSLGTGNGYTF. DNA for the CDR3: TGCGCCAGCAGCTTGGGGACAGGGAACGGCTACACCTTC.

The chain couples TRBV7-3 to TRBJ1-2; D perhaps matches TRBD1 (5 bases). Germline V gene lookup returns CDR1 SGHTA and CDR2 FQGTGA. The CDR3 is made up of 13 amino acids. Between the trimmed V and J ends, which lost 6 bases and 7 bases, there was a span of 15 bases. The CDR3 here is CASSQDNAGGYTF. In nucleotides, the CDR3 is TGTGCCAGCAGTCAGGACAACGCCGGTGGCTACACCTTC. Drawing the rest from reference TRBV7-3 and TRBJ1-2, the complete variable domain is GAGVSQTPSNKVTEKGKYVELRCDPISGHTALYWYRQSLGQGPEFLIYFQGTGAADDSGLPNDRFFAVRPEGSVSTLKIQRTERGDSAVYLCASSQDNAGGYTFGSGTRLTVV.

This clonotype is judged medium-sized. The gene calls are TRBV19 and TRBJ2-7, with TRBD2 identical over 8 bases. The V gene's germline CDR1 is LNHDA and CDR2 SQIVND (reference sequence). Germline trimming cut 5 bases from V and 0 bases from J; bases unmatched to any gene: 9. The CDR3 covers 16 residues. The CDR3 here is CASSARGGGGSYEQYF. CDR3 sequence (DNA): TGTGCCAGTAGTGCCCGGGGGGGAGGAGGCTCCTACGAGCAGTACTTC. Based on the CDR3 plus reference TRBV19 and TRBJ2-7, the full variable domain is DGGITQSPKYLFRKEGQNVTLSCEQNLNHDAMYWYRQDPGQGLRLIYYSQIVNDFQKGDIAEGYSVSREKKESFPLTVTSAQKNPTAFYLCASSARGGGGSYEQYFGPGTRLTVT.

This clonotype was counted a few times. The V gene is TRBV12-3 or TRBV12-4, the J gene TRBJ2-7; tentatively, D is TRBD1 (5 bases). This CDR3 has 12 residues. V lost 5 bases, J lost 7 bases, and 12 bases lay in between. In DNA form, the CDR3 reads TGTGCCAGCAGTCAGGGTGGTAGGGAGCAGTACTTC. Translated, it gives CASSQGGREQYF.

This clonotype was seen a few times. V gene TRBV6-1 combines with J gene TRBJ2-3; D possibly uses TRBD1 or TRBD2 (5 bases each). Germline V gives CDR1 MNHNS, CDR2 SASEGT. The V gene lost 6 bases and the J gene lost 0 bases, with 7 bases spanning the gap. This CDR3 is built from 13 residues. As DNA, the CDR3 is TGTGCCAGCAGGTGGGGGAGCACAGATACGCAGTATTTT. Residues: CASRWGSTDTQYF.

This rearrangement joins TRBV6-1 to TRBJ2-3; 11 bases fit TRBD2. The germline V gene encodes CDR1 MNHNS and CDR2 SASEGT. CDR3 length: 16 amino acids. V dropped 3 bases and J dropped 8; count of bases not matched to a gene: 10. The CDR3 protein is CASSDPGTSGVTTQYF. CDR3 coding DNA: TGTGCCAGCAGTGATCCCGGGACTAGCGGAGTAACTACGCAGTATTTT.

The V gene is TRBV7-8, the J gene TRBJ2-2, with 7 bases matching TRBD2. V lost 5 bases to trimming and J lost 1 base; unmatched junction nucleotides: 7. CDR1 is SGHVS and CDR2 is FQNEAQ in the germline V gene. The CDR3 is 16 residues long. The CDR3 sequence: CASSRAAGVNTGELFF. The DNA for the CDR3 is TGTGCCAGCAGCCGAGCCGCGGGGGTGAACACCGGGGAGCTGTTTTTT.

This chain uses TRBV27 with TRBJ2-5, with D perhaps matching TRBD1 or TRBD2 (5 bases each). This CDR3 region has 15 residues. Germline loops: CDR1 MNHEY, CDR2 SMNVEV (reference sequence). V was clipped by 2 bases and J by 2 bases, with 12 bases between them. CDR3 sequence (DNA): TGTGCCAGCAGTTTAGAGGGCGGACAACAAGAGACCCAGTACTTC. Protein: CASSLEGGQQETQYF.

This clonotype was seen a few times. The chain joins TRBV20-1 to TRBJ2-4, with TRBD1 identical over 9 bases. Germline lookup yields CDR1 DFQATT and CDR2 SNEGSKA (reference sequence). V trimming: 2 bases; J trimming: 8 bases; junction bases outside the gene matches: 7. The CDR3 length is 14 residues. The CDR3 nucleotides are TGCAGTGCTAGACCCGGGACAGGGATTGACATTCAGTACTTC. Translation gives CSARPGTGIDIQYF.

The chain is built from TRBV6-4 and TRBJ2-5, with a weak D call TRBD2 (6 bases). Trimming took 0 bases from V and 6 from J, leaving 14 bases between them. The CDR3 has 15 amino acids. Germline values: CDR1 MRHNA, CDR2 SNTAGT. The CDR3 reads CASSDSMGTGQTQYF. CDR3 nucleotide sequence: TGTGCCAGCAGTGACTCGATGGGGACTGGGCAGACCCAGTACTTC.

The chain employs TRBV7-6 and TRBJ1-6; 7 bases map to TRBD1. The CDR3 length is 16 residues. V was clipped by 0 bases and J by 6 bases; unmatched bases: 5. CDR1 and CDR2 from the germline V gene are SGHVS and FNYEAQ. The CDR3 spells CASSLARQGGNSPLHF. The CDR3 DNA reads TGTGCCAGCAGCTTAGCGAGACAGGGAGGTAATTCACCCCTCCACTTT.

This chain joins TRBV19 and TRBJ2-5; the match to TRBD2 covers 8 bases. CDR1 and CDR2 (germline): LNHDA, SQIVND (reference sequence). The CDR3 length is 14 residues. V gave up 6 bases and J gave up 2 bases; unmatched junction bases: 5. The CDR3 reads CASSREGNQETQYF. The CDR3 DNA reads TGTGCCAGTAGCCGGGAGGGAAATCAAGAGACCCAGTACTTC.

This rearrangement joins TRBV12-3 or TRBV12-4 to TRBJ2-4, with D perhaps matching TRBD2 (5 bases). Between the trimmed V and J ends, which lost 5 bases and 3 bases, there was a span of 14 bases. The CDR3 has 15 amino acids. Here the CDR3 reads CASSDRRRGKNIQYF. As DNA, the CDR3 is TGTGCCAGCAGTGATCGACGTCGGGGCAAAAACATTCAGTACTTC.